This entry lists 27 T cell receptor beta chains sequenced from one sample in a study of T cell responses to AZD1222 COVID-19 vaccine. TCRdb's table, derived via immunoSEQ multiplex PCR, lists solely in-frame clones and lacks some. Of around 130,000 clones listed, 80% to 90% are singletons. The sample consisted of peripheral blood, taken on day 0 of AZD1222 vaccination. The receptor set was obtained from an adult in good health.

The chain links TRBV24-1 to TRBJ2-7, with D perhaps matching TRBD1 (6 bases). The CDR3 is 14 residues long. Germline V gene sequence: CDR1 KGHDR, CDR2 SFDVKD. V lost 5 bases to trimming and J lost 5 bases, with 15 bases between them. The CDR3 sequence: CATSAPDTGNEQYF. The DNA of the CDR3 is TGTGCCACCAGTGCCCCAGATACAGGGAACGAGCAGTACTTC.

CDR3 loop: CASRTLAGRNTGELFF. CDR3 coding DNA: TGTGCCAGCAGGACGCTAGCGGGACGAAACACCGGGGAGCTGTTTTTT. This rearrangement joins TRBV11-2 to TRBJ2-2; TRBD2 matches at 9 bases. CDR1 is SGHAT, CDR2 FQNNGV, per germline. The CDR3 runs 16 residues. With V trimmed by 6 bases and J by 2 bases, 7 bases remained unmatched.

The chain is built from TRBV15 and TRBJ1-4; D gene ambiguous. From germline, CDR1 is LNHNV and CDR2 YYDKDF (reference sequence). V shed 6 bases and J shed 5 bases, with 7 bases lying between them. The CDR3 length is 12 residues. The CDR3 DNA follows: TGTGCCACCAGAGCCCTGAATGAAAAACTGTTTTTT. Translated, it gives CATRALNEKLFF.

DNA of the CDR3: TGTGCCATCAGTGATCCGGACAGACATAGCAATCAGCCCCAGCATTTT. Its translation is CAISDPDRHSNQPQHF. The J gene is TRBJ1-5, the V gene TRBV10-3, with D tentatively TRBD1 (6 bases). Deletions cut 3 bases from V and 0 bases from J, with 12 bases between. Germline CDR1 ENHRY, CDR2 SYGVKD. This CDR3 comprises 16 residues.

CDR3 amino acids: CASTDGRSNEKLFF. CDR3 coding DNA: TGTGCCAGCACGGATGGGCGGAGTAATGAAAAACTGTTTTTT. This chain connects TRBV2 to TRBJ1-4; no clear D gene. Trimming removed 7 bases at V and 4 bases at J, with 13 bases between. The CDR3 spans 14 residues. CDR1 is SNHLY and CDR2 is FYNNEI in the germline V gene.

The chain carries TRBV30 and TRBJ2-1; D is undetermined. The CDR3 spans 11 residues. Trimming removed 0 bases from V and 6 bases from J, with 3 bases in between. CDR1 is GTSNPN and CDR2 is SVGIG in the germline V gene (reference sequence). The CDR3 is CAWSVVNEQFF. CDR3 DNA: TGTGCCTGGAGTGTAGTCAATGAGCAGTTCTTC.

V is TRBV5-4 and J is TRBJ2-7; 7 bases match TRBD2. The CDR3 has 14 amino acids. Per germline, CDR1 SGHNT and CDR2 YYREEE (reference sequence). The junction had 8 bases not matched to a gene; V was cut back by 4 bases and J by 4 bases. The CDR3 DNA reads as TGTGCCAGCAGCCCCGTCGGGAGGAGGTACGAGCAGTACTTC. Translating it yields CASSPVGRRYEQYF. Complete variable domain (other parts from reference TRBV5-4 and TRBJ2-7): ETGVTQSPTHLIKTRGQQVTLRCSSQSGHNTVSWYQQALGQGPQFIFQYYREEENGRGNFPPRFSGLQFPNYSSELNVNALELDDSALYLCASSPVGRRYEQYFGPGTRLTVT.

This chain joins TRBV5-1 and TRBJ2-1, with 7 nucleotides matching TRBD2. Germline trimming cut 2 bases from V and 6 bases from J; bases unmatched to any gene: 8. This CDR3 comprises 15 residues. Germline CDR1 reads SGHRS; CDR2 reads YFSETQ. The CDR3: CASSFGGGPGNEQFF. CDR3 DNA sequence: TGCGCCAGCAGCTTTGGGGGAGGGCCGGGCAATGAGCAGTTCTTC.

The chain links TRBV27 to TRBJ1-6; D unclear. The CDR3 is 13 residues long. The germline gives CDR1 MNHEY, CDR2 SMNVEV (reference sequence). Trimming pared 9 bases from V and 5 bases from J, leaving 11 bases between. The CDR3 sequence: CASPSANNSPLHF. The CDR3 coding sequence is TGTGCCAGTCCTTCCGCCAATAATTCACCCCTCCACTTT.

The chain recombines TRBV3-1 (or the pseudogene TRBV3-2) with TRBJ2-7; 7 bases are shared with TRBD2. Germline-derived CDR1 and CDR2 are LGHDT and YNNKEL (reference sequence). CDR3 length equals 13 residues. V was pared by 4 bases and J by 7 bases, with 7 bases of the junction left unmatched. The CDR3 sequence is CASSPPGRDEQYF. CDR3 DNA: TGTGCCAGCAGCCCTCCAGGGAGGGATGAGCAGTACTTC.

The chain has TRBV27 and TRBJ1-1; D may be TRBD1 (5 bases). The CDR3 has 14 residues. With 2 bases removed from V and 4 bases from J, the gap between germline ends came to 11 bases. Germline values: CDR1 MNHEY, CDR2 SMNVEV (reference sequence). Here the CDR3 DNA reads TGTGCCAGCAGTTTACAGGGCCAAGTCACTGAAGCTTTCTTT. Residues: CASSLQGQVTEAFF.

V is TRBV19 and J is TRBJ1-1; possible D gene TRBD1, 5 bases. CDR3 size: 14 residues. V was pared by 7 bases and J by 1 base, with 13 bases between. Germline CDR1 reads LNHDA; CDR2 reads SQIVND (reference sequence). The CDR3 is CASTWRGANTEAFF. Written as DNA, the CDR3 is TGTGCCAGTACTTGGAGGGGAGCGAACACTGAAGCTTTCTTT. The full variable domain, in which reference TRBV19 and TRBJ1-1 provide the parts outside the CDR3, is DGGITQSPKYLFRKEGQNVTLSCEQNLNHDAMYWYRQDPGQGLRLIYYSQIVNDFQKGDIAEGYSVSREKKESFPLTVTSAQKNPTAFYLCASTWRGANTEAFFGQGTRLTVV.

This chain connects TRBV14 to TRBJ2-7, with D perhaps matching TRBD1 (5 bases). V was clipped by 4 bases and J by 1 base, with 17 bases between them. Germline-derived CDR1 and CDR2 are SGHDN and FVKESK. This CDR3 is built from 16 residues. The CDR3 sequence is CASSPGWTKPSYEQYF. In nucleotides, the CDR3 is TGTGCCAGCAGCCCTGGGTGGACAAAACCTTCCTACGAGCAGTACTTC.

The J gene is TRBJ1-3, the V gene TRBV28; D is unclear. Germline lookup yields CDR1 MDHEN and CDR2 SYDVKM. The CDR3 contains 14 residues. V was cut by 7 bases and J by 3 bases, with 13 bases left in between. CDR3 loop: CASIGFVFGNTIYF. Written as DNA, the CDR3 is TGTGCCAGCATAGGGTTCGTATTTGGAAACACCATATATTTT. Full variable domain (missing parts from reference TRBV28 and TRBJ1-3): DVKVTQSSRYLVKRTGEKVFLECVQDMDHENMFWYRQDPGLGLRLIYFSYDVKMKEKGDIPEGYSVSREKKERFSLILESASTNQTSMYLCASIGFVFGNTIYFGEGSWLTVV.

The rearrangement links TRBV15 to TRBJ1-1; D remains ambiguous. Trimming removed 1 base at V and 1 base at J, with 7 bases between. CDR1 LNHNV and CDR2 YYDKDF come from the germline V gene (reference sequence). This CDR3 region has 14 residues. The CDR3 DNA reads as TGTGCCACCAGCAGAGCGACCGCGAACACTGAAGCTTTCTTT. Protein sequence: CATSRATANTEAFF.

The chain has TRBV18 and TRBJ1-1; tentatively, D is TRBD1 (6 bases). This CDR3 has 14 residues. V shed 4 bases and J shed 2 bases, with 11 bases lying between them. CDR1 is KGHSH and CDR2 is LQKENI in the germline V gene. DNA of the CDR3: TGTGCCAGCTCACTTGCAGGGGACAACACTGAAGCTTTCTTT. Encoded protein: CASSLAGDNTEAFF.

The chain recombines TRBV20-1 with TRBJ2-1; no firm D call. V gave up 2 bases and J gave up 5 bases, with 4 bases separating them. Looked up from germline, CDR1 is DFQATT and CDR2 is SNEGSKA (reference sequence). The CDR3 loop spans 11 amino acids. The CDR3 protein is CSARIHNEQFF. The CDR3 nucleotides are TGCAGTGCTAGAATCCACAATGAGCAGTTCTTC.

V is TRBV7-3 and J is TRBJ1-2; 7 positions match TRBD1. V was clipped by 5 bases and J by 4 bases; unmatched bases: 10. In germline, CDR1 is SGHTA, CDR2 FQGTGA. This CDR3 region has 15 residues. The CDR3 is CASSTGTGTVYGYTF. Written as DNA, the CDR3 is TGTGCCAGCAGCACCGGAACCGGGACAGTCTATGGCTACACCTTC. Looking up the rest from reference TRBV7-3 and TRBJ1-2 gives the full variable domain: GAGVSQTPSNKVTEKGKYVELRCDPISGHTALYWYRQSLGQGPEFLIYFQGTGAADDSGLPNDRFFAVRPEGSVSTLKIQRTERGDSAVYLCASSTGTGTVYGYTFGSGTRLTVV.

The chain uses TRBV28 and TRBJ1-5; a weak D match, TRBD1 (5 bases). Germline CDR1 reads MDHEN; CDR2 reads SYDVKM. V was trimmed by 7 bases and J by 2 bases, leaving 9 bases between them. The CDR3 length is 13 residues. CDR3 sequence reads: CASKRDRNQPQHF. CDR3 DNA sequence: TGTGCCAGCAAACGGGACCGCAATCAGCCCCAGCATTTT.

The DNA for the CDR3 is TGTGCCAGCAGCCGGCGGACAGGCGACACCTACGAGCAGTACTTC. Protein product: CASSRRTGDTYEQYF. The chain has TRBV11-3 and TRBJ2-7; 7 bases agree with TRBD1. CDR3 length: 15 amino acids. Trimming removed 5 bases from V and 2 bases from J; junction bases left unmatched: 9. Germline V lookup: CDR1 SGHNT, CDR2 YENEEA. The entire variable domain, with the rest obtained from reference TRBV11-3 and TRBJ2-7, is as follows: EAGVVQSPRYKIIEKKQPVAFWCNPISGHNTLYWYLQNLGQGPELLIRYENEEAVDDSQLPKDRFSAERLKGVDSTLKIQPAELGDSAVYLCASSRRTGDTYEQYFGPGTRLTVT.

This rearrangement joins TRBV9 to TRBJ2-2, with D perhaps TRBD2 (5 bases). Trimming left V 4 bases short and J 4 bases short, with 17 bases between. CDR3 length equals 16 residues. Germline V gene lookup returns CDR1 SGDLS and CDR2 YYNGEE. The CDR3 loop is CASSPRGLARTGELFF. The CDR3 region has the DNA TGTGCCAGCAGCCCCCGGGGTCTAGCACGCACCGGGGAGCTGTTTTTT.

The chain uses TRBV19 and TRBJ1-2, with 10 nucleotides matching TRBD1. CDR1 is LNHDA and CDR2 is SQIVND in the germline V gene (reference sequence). The CDR3 has 12 residues. V lost 6 bases and J lost 8; bases outside the gene matches: 3. The CDR3 protein is CASSQTGGGYTF. The CDR3 nucleotides read TGTGCCAGTAGCCAGACAGGGGGCGGCTACACCTTC.

J is TRBJ1-5 and V is TRBV2; D ambiguous. V lost 4 bases and J 2 bases, leaving 9 bases between the germline ends. CDR1 is SNHLY and CDR2 is FYNNEI in the germline V gene. This CDR3 region has 14 residues. The CDR3 bases are TGTGCCAGCAGTGGGTGGGAGGGCAATCAGCCCCAGCATTTT. Encoded protein: CASSGWEGNQPQHF.

This clone has only a few counts. This chain joins TRBV30 and TRBJ1-1; no clear D gene. The CDR3 covers 14 residues. Germline V lookup: CDR1 GTSNPN, CDR2 SVGIG (reference sequence). Trimming shortened V by 2 bases and J by 1 base, and 11 bases separated the two germline ends. The CDR3 region is CAWSIAQENTEAFF. Written as DNA, the CDR3 is TGTGCCTGGAGTATCGCACAAGAGAACACTGAAGCTTTCTTT.

This clone was counted only a few times. The chain has TRBV13 and TRBJ2-1; tentative D call: TRBD2 (6 bases). V was clipped by 5 bases and J by 0 bases, with 26 bases between them. The CDR3 contains 20 residues. Looked up from germline, CDR1 is PRHDT and CDR2 is FYEKMQ (reference sequence). CDR3 amino acids: CASSLRERGPFLSSYNEQFF. The CDR3 bases are TGTGCCAGCAGCCTACGGGAGAGGGGTCCATTTTTAAGCTCCTACAATGAGCAGTTCTTC.

V is TRBV24-1 and J is TRBJ2-2; D unclear. V lost 1 base to trimming and J lost 1 base, with 3 bases between them. This CDR3 is built from 14 residues. CDR1 KGHDR and CDR2 SFDVKD come from the germline V gene. CDR3 sequence (DNA): TGTGCCACCAGTGATTTCTTGAACACCGGGGAGCTGTTTTTT. Protein sequence: CATSDFLNTGELFF.

The rearrangement joins TRBV5-1 to TRBJ2-2, with 8 bases matching TRBD1. The V segment lost 4 bases and the J segment 5 bases; nucleotides outside the gene matches: 10. The germline CDR1 and CDR2 sequences are SGHRS and YFSETQ. This CDR3 is built from 16 residues. CDR3 region: CASSVQGGSRTGELFF. In nucleotides, the CDR3 is TGCGCCAGCAGCGTACAGGGGGGAAGTAGGACCGGGGAGCTGTTTTTT.